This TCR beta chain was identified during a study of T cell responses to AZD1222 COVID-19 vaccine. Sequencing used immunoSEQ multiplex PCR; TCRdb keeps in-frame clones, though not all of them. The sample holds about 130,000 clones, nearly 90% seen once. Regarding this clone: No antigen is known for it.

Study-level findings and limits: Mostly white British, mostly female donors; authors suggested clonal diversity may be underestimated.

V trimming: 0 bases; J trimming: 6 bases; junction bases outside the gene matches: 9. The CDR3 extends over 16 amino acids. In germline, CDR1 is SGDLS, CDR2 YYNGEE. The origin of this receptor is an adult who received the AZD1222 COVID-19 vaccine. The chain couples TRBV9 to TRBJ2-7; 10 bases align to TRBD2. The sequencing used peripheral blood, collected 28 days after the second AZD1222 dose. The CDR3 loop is CASSVEDGLAVLEQYF. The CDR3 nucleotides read TGTGCCAGCAGCGTAGAGGACGGACTAGCGGTTCTCGAGCAGTACTTC. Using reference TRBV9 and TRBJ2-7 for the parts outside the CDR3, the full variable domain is DSGVTQTPKHLITATGQRVTLRCSPRSGDLSVYWYQQSLDQGLQFLIQYYNGEERAKGNILERFSAQQFPDLHSELNLSSLELGDSALYFCASSVEDGLAVLEQYFGPGTRLTVT.